These 16 T cell receptor beta chains came from one sample sequenced in a study of T cells in Graves' hyperthyroidism and ophthalmopathy. Template material for amplifying TCR beta CDR3 regions consisted of RNA transcripts. HTBI primers were used for first-round RT-PCR of the TCR CDR3. One entry per CDR3 protein, called by TCRdb with MiXCR from the multiplex PCR reads. The table lists roughly 700,000 distinct CDR3 sequences, 35% of them singletons. Sequences were obtained from blood. These TCRs come from a woman between 40 and 50 years old with Graves' hyperthyroidism.

The chain couples TRBV20-1 to TRBJ1-1; 7 bases are shared with TRBD1. The length of the CDR3 is 13 residues. Germline CDR1 and CDR2: DFQATT and SNEGSKA (reference sequence). V lost 5 bases and J lost 7; bases outside the gene matches: 10. CDR3: CSAGKQGSIEAFF. The CDR3, as DNA: TGCAGTGCTGGCAAACAGGGGTCGATTGAAGCTTTCTTT.

On this clonotype: A much larger clone differs by one base, so this may be a read error. The gene calls are TRBV7-2 and TRBJ2-5; 8 nucleotides align to TRBD1. Germline V gene data show CDR1 as SGHTA and CDR2 as FQGNSA. CDR3 length: 13 amino acids. This chain's CDR3 is CPSSLGQGETQYF. Written as DNA, the CDR3 is TGTCCCAGCAGCCTTGGACAGGGAGAGACCCAGTACTTC.

As concerns this clonotype: Sequence at one end of the junction differs from germline and may be a read error. The CDR3 DNA is TGTGCCAGCAGTTACTCGTTGGATAGCGGGGGTCCATCCTACGAGCAGTACTTC. Translation gives CASSYSLDSGGPSYEQYF. This chain links TRBV10-3 with TRBJ2-7, with 9 positions matching TRBD2. CDR3 length: 18 residues. Germline V CDR1 and CDR2: ENHRY, SYGVKD.

This clonotype was observed many times. The junction differs from germline at one of its ends, possibly a read error. The rearrangement joins TRBV5-6 to TRBJ1-6; D gene ambiguous. Germline assignment: CDR1 SGHDT and CDR2 YYEEEE. The CDR3 runs 12 residues. As DNA, the CDR3 is TGTGCCAGCAGCTTGTATCCTGGCCATGGTACCTTT. Encoded protein: CASSLYPGHGTF.

The table lists this clonotype with many counts. The chain uses TRBV20-1 and TRBJ2-6; a weak D match, TRBD2 (6 bases). CDR1 and CDR2 from the germline V gene are DFQATT and SNEGSKA (reference sequence). V dropped 4 bases and J dropped 5 bases, with 15 bases sitting between them. The CDR3 has 15 residues. The CDR3 sequence is CSATPGGRRANVLTF. The CDR3 DNA is TGCAGTGCTACCCCCGGGGGTAGAAGGGCCAACGTCCTGACTTTC.

CDR3 sequence: CASSSGQGPFEQYF. CDR3 DNA sequence: TGCGCCAGCAGCTCTGGACAGGGCCCCTTCGAGCAGTACTTC. The chain is built from TRBV5-1 and TRBJ2-7, with 8 bases identical to TRBD1. CDR1 is SGHRS and CDR2 is YFSETQ in the germline V gene. Germline trimming cut 3 bases from V and 6 bases from J; bases unmatched to any gene: 8. This CDR3 spans 14 amino acids.

This chain uses TRBV9 with TRBJ1-2; the D gene is possibly TRBD1 (5 bases). This CDR3 region has 13 residues. V lost 4 bases and J lost 6, with 13 bases in between. The V gene's germline CDR1 is SGDLS and CDR2 YYNGEE. The CDR3 coding sequence is TGTGCCAGCAGCCACTCGGGGGGAGATGGCTACACCTTC. Encoded protein: CASSHSGGDGYTF. Full variable domain (missing parts from reference TRBV9 and TRBJ1-2): DSGVTQTPKHLITATGQRVTLRCSPRSGDLSVYWYQQSLDQGLQFLIQYYNGEERAKGNILERFSAQQFPDLHSELNLSSLELGDSALYFCASSHSGGDGYTFGSGTRLTVV.

This clonotype was seen ten or more times. The chain employs TRBV4-2 and TRBJ2-7; D is ambiguous. Per the germline V gene, CDR1 is LGHNA and CDR2 is YNFKEQ. The CDR3 totals 15 residues. V was pared by 0 bases and J by 7 bases, with 16 bases between. CDR3 in amino acids: CASSQDWAGLGEQYF. Written as DNA, the CDR3 is TGTGCCAGCAGCCAAGATTGGGCCGGCCTGGGGGAGCAGTACTTC.

This CDR3 reads CSVEGLITEAFF. DNA for the CDR3: TGCAGCGTTGAAGGCCTAATCACTGAAGCTTTCTTT. The rearrangement uses TRBV29-1 and TRBJ1-1, with D unclear. Germline CDR1 and CDR2: SQVTM and ANQGSEA. Deletions cut 1 base from V and 4 bases from J, with 7 bases between. The CDR3 loop spans 12 amino acids. Full variable domain (rest looked up from reference TRBV29-1 and TRBJ1-1): SAVISQKPSRDICQRGTSLTIQCQVDSQVTMMFWYRQQPGQSLTLIATANQGSEATYESGFVIDKFPISRPNLTFSTLTVSNMSPEDSSIYLCSVEGLITEAFFGQGTRLTVV.

The rearrangement uses TRBV19 and TRBJ1-6; D is ambiguous. The V gene lost 0 bases and the J gene lost 0 bases, with 18 bases spanning the gap. Germline values: CDR1 LNHDA, CDR2 SQIVND (reference sequence). CDR3 length: 20 amino acids. Here the CDR3 reads CASSIDASGRSSSYNSPLHF. In DNA form, the CDR3 reads TGTGCCAGTAGTATAGATGCGTCAGGACGTTCGAGCTCCTATAATTCACCCCTCCACTTT.

This clonotype has a handful of counts. V usage is TRBV4-2 and J usage is TRBJ2-7; 7 bases align to TRBD2. Losses at the gene ends were 2 bases for V and 3 bases for J; bases not matched to a gene: 7. The germline V gene encodes CDR1 LGHNA and CDR2 YNFKEQ. The CDR3 totals 15 residues. The CDR3 protein is CASSQPGLGDYEQYF. CDR3 DNA sequence: TGTGCCAGCAGCCAACCCGGACTAGGAGACTACGAGCAGTACTTC.

The rearrangement links TRBV5-8 to TRBJ2-1, with 9 bases matching TRBD2. CDR3 size: 17 residues. V lost 0 bases to trimming and J lost 8 bases; unmatched junction nucleotides: 12. Germline values: CDR1 SGHTS, CDR2 YDEGEE. As DNA, the CDR3 is TGTGCCAGCAGCTTGGGGAGTATTAGCGGGAGTGAAGATGAGCAGTTCTTC. It yields the protein CASSLGSISGSEDEQFF.

This clonotype has only one observation. The chain is built from TRBV2 and TRBJ2-1; no clear D. Germline CDR1 is SNHLY and CDR2 is FYNNEI. CDR3 size: 12 residues. V was clipped by 2 bases and J by 7 bases, with 6 bases between them. The CDR3 nucleotides read TGTGCCAGCAGTGAAATGGGGAATGAGCAGTTCTTC. Translating gives CASSEMGNEQFF. The complete variable domain, with remaining parts taken from reference TRBV2 and TRBJ2-1, reads EPEVTQTPSHQVTQMGQEVILRCVPISNHLYFYWYRQILGQKVEFLVSFYNNEISEKSEIFDDQFSVERPDGSNFTLKIRSTKLEDSAMYFCASSEMGNEQFFGPGTRLTVL.

V gene TRBV12-3 or TRBV12-4 combines with J gene TRBJ2-7; 9 bases are shared with TRBD2. Trimming at V came to 6 bases and at J to 0 bases, leaving 6 bases not matched to a gene. There are 15 residues in the CDR3. CDR3 in amino acids: CASSRTSASSYEQYF. The DNA of the CDR3 is TGTGCCAGCAGCCGGACTAGCGCGAGCTCCTACGAGCAGTACTTC.

The sample holds many counts of this clonotype. The CDR3 here is CASSLEGQSYNSPLHF. The CDR3 DNA reads as TGCGCCAGCAGCTTGGAGGGACAGAGCTATAATTCACCCCTCCACTTT. The J gene is TRBJ1-6, the V gene TRBV5-1, with 7 positions matching TRBD1. CDR3 size: 16 residues. J was trimmed by 3 bases and V by 0 bases; bases with no gene match: 3. Looked up from germline, CDR1 is SGHRS and CDR2 is YFSETQ.

This clonotype was counted ten times or more. The J gene is TRBJ2-6, the V gene TRBV14, with 7 nucleotides matching TRBD2. This CDR3 has 18 residues. Germline CDR1 reads SGHDN; CDR2 reads FVKESK. V gave up 1 base and J gave up 0 bases; unmatched junction bases: 6. In DNA form, the CDR3 reads TGTGCCAGCAGCCAAGTTGGGGGGGGAGACTCTGGGGCCAACGTCCTGACTTTC. Translating it yields CASSQVGGGDSGANVLTF.